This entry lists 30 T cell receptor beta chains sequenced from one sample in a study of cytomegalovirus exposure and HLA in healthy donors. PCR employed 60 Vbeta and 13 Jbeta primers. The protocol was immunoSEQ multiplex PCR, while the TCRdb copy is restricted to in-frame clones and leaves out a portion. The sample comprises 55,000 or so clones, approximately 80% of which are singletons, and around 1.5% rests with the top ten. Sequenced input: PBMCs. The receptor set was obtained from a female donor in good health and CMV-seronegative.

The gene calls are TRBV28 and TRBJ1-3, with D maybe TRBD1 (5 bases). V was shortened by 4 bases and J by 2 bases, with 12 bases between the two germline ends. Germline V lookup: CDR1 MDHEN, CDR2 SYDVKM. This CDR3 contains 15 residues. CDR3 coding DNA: TGTGCCAGCAGTTCCCCAGGGAACGCTGGAAACACCATATATTTT. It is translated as CASSSPGNAGNTIYF.

The CDR3 DNA reads TGTGCCAGCAGCCAGCGGGGGGGCCTCACAGATACGCAGTATTTT. Translation: CASSQRGGLTDTQYF. The rearrangement joins TRBV13 to TRBJ2-3; 10 bases are a match to TRBD2. J gave up 2 bases and V 5 bases, and 4 bases lay outside the gene matches. The CDR3 contains 15 residues. CDR1 PRHDT and CDR2 FYEKMQ come from the germline V gene (reference sequence).

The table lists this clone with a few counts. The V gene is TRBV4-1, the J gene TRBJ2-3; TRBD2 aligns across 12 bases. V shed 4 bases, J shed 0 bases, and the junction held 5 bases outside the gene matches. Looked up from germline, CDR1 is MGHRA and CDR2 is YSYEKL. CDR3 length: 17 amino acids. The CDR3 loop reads CASSPRTSGASTDTQYF. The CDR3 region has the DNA TGCGCCAGCAGCCCCAGGACTAGCGGGGCTAGCACAGATACGCAGTATTTT.

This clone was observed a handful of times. The CDR3 region has the DNA TGCAGCGTTGAAGATCGGGCCAGGGCGGACACTGAAGCTTTCTTT. Protein sequence: CSVEDRARADTEAFF. This chain links TRBV29-1 with TRBJ1-1; possible D gene TRBD1, 5 bases. Trimming removed 0 bases from V and 3 bases from J, with 14 bases in between. Germline V CDR1 and CDR2: SQVTM, ANQGSEA. The CDR3 has 15 residues.

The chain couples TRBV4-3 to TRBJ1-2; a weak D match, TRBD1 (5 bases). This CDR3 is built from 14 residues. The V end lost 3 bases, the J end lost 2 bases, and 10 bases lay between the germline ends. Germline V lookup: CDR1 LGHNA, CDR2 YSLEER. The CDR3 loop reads CASSQGGRNYGYTF. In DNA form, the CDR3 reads TGCGCCAGCAGCCAGGGGGGACGGAACTATGGCTACACCTTC.

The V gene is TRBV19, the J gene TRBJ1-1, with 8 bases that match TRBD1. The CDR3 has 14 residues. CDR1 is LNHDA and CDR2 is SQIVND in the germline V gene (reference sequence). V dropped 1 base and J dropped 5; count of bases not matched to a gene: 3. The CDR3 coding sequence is TGTGCCAGTAGTATAGCGCAGGGGGCTACTGAAGCTTTCTTT. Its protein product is CASSIAQGATEAFF.

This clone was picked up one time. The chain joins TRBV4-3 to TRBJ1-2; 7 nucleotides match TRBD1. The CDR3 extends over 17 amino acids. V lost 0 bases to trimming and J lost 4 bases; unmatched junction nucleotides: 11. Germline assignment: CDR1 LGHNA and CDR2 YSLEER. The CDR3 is CASSQDLTTGTVYGYTF. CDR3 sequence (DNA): TGCGCCAGCAGCCAAGATTTGACGACCGGGACAGTCTATGGCTACACCTTC.

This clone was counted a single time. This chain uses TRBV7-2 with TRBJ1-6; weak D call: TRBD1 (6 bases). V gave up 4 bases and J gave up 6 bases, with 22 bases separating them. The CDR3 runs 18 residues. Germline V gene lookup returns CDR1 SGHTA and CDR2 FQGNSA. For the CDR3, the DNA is TGTGCCAGCAGCTCAGGGGCCGGGGTTTTTCGTGGTAATTCACCCCTCCACTTT. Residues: CASSSGAGVFRGNSPLHF.

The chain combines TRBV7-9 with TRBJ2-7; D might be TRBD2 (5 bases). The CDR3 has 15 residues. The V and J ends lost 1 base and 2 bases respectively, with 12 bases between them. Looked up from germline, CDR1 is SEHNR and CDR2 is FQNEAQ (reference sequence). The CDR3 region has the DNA TGTGCCAGCAGCTTAGGAGAGGGTCTGGCCTACGAGCAGTACTTC. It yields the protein CASSLGEGLAYEQYF.

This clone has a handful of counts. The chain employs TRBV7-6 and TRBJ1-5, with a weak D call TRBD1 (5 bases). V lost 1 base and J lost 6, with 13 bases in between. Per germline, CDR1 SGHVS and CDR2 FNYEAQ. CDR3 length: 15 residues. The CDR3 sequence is CASSLVGGAGQPQHF. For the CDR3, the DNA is TGTGCCAGCAGCTTAGTCGGGGGAGCGGGTCAGCCCCAGCATTTT.

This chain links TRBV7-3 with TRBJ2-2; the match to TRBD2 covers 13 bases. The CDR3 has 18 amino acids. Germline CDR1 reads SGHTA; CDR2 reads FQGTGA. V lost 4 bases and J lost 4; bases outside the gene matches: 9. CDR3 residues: CASSSRTSGGGRTGELFF. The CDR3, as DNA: TGTGCCAGCAGCTCTCGGACTAGCGGGGGTGGTCGCACCGGGGAGCTGTTTTTT.

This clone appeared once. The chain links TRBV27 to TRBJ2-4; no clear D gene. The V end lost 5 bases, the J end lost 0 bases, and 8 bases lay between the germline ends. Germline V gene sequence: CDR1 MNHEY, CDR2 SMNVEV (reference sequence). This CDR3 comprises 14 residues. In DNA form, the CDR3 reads TGTGCCAGCAGTCCCCCCCTAGCCAAAAACATTCAGTACTTC. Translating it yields CASSPPLAKNIQYF.

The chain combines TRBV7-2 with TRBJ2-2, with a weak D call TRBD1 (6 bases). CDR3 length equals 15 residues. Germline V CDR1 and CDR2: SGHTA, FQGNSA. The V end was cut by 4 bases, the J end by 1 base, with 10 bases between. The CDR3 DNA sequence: TGTGCCAGCAGCTGGGGGACAATGAACACCGGGGAGCTGTTTTTT. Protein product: CASSWGTMNTGELFF.

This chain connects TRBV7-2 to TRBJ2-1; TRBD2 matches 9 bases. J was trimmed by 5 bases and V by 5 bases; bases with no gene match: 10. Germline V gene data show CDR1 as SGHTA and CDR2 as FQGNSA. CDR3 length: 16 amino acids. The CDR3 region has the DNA TGTGCCAGCAGCGGTGACGGGACTAGCAGGAACAATGAGCAGTTCTTC. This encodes CASSGDGTSRNNEQFF.

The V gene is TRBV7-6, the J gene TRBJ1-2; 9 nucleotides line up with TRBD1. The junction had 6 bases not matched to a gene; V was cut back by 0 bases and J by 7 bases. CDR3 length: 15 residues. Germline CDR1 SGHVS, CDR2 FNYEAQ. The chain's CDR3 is CASSLAPQGALGYTF. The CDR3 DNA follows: TGTGCCAGCAGCTTAGCCCCACAGGGGGCACTTGGCTACACCTTC.

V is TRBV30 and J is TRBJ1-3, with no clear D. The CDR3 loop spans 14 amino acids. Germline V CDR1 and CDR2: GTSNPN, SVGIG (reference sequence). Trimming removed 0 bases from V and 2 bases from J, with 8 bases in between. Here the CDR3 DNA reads TGTGCCTGGAGTGTACGAGGAACTGGAAACACCATATATTTT. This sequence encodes CAWSVRGTGNTIYF.

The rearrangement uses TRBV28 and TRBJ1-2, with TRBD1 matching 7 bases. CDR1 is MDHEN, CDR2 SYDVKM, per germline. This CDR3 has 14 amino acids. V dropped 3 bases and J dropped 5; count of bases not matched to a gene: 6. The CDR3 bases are TGTGCCAGCAGTTTGGGCAGGGGGTGGTATGGCTACACCTTC. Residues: CASSLGRGWYGYTF.

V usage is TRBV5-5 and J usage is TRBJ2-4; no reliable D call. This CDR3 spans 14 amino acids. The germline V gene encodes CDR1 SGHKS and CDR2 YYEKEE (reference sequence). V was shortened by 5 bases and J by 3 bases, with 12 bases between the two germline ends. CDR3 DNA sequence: TGTGCCAGCAGTACTCTACGAGGCAAAAACATTCAGTACTTC. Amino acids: CASSTLRGKNIQYF.

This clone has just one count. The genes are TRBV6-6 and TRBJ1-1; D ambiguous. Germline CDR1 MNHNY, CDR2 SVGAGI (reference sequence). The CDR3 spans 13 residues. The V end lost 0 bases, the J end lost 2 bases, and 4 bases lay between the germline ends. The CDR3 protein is CASSYSSNTEAFF. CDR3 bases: TGTGCCAGCAGTTACTCTAGTAACACTGAAGCTTTCTTT.

The CDR3: CASSQDYPGTEAFF. The CDR3 nucleotides read TGCGCCAGCAGCCAAGATTATCCGGGGACTGAAGCTTTCTTT. This sequence joins TRBV4-1 and TRBJ1-1; D not resolved. The germline V gene has CDR1 MGHRA and CDR2 YSYEKL. The CDR3 covers 14 residues. The V end lost 0 bases, the J end lost 5 bases, and 10 bases lay between the germline ends.

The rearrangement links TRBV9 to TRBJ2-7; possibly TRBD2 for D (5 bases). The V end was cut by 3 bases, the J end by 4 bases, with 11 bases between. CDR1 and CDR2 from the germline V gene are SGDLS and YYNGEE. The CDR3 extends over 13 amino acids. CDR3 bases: TGTGCCAGCAGCGGGAGGTCCGGGTACGAGCAGTACTTC. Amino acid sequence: CASSGRSGYEQYF.

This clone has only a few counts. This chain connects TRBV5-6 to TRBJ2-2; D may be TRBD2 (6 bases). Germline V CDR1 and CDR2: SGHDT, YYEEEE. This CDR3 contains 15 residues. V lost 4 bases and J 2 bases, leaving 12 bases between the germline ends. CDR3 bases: TGTGCCAGCAGCGGGCGGGGTAGAAACACCGGGGAGCTGTTTTTT. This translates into CASSGRGRNTGELFF.

DNA for the CDR3: TGTGCCAGCAGCTTGAGGGGACAGGGCCGAAGCACAGATACGCAGTATTTT. The encoded protein is CASSLRGQGRSTDTQYF. The V gene is TRBV7-3, the J gene TRBJ2-3; 9 bases line up with TRBD1. Germline loops: CDR1 SGHTA, CDR2 FQGTGA. This CDR3 contains 17 residues. With 3 bases clipped from V and 0 bases from J, the junction kept 7 bases outside the gene matches. The variable domain in full, with the rest retrieved from reference TRBV7-3 and TRBJ2-3, is GAGVSQTPSNKVTEKGKYVELRCDPISGHTALYWYRQSLGQGPEFLIYFQGTGAADDSGLPNDRFFAVRPEGSVSTLKIQRTERGDSAVYLCASSLRGQGRSTDTQYFGPGTRLTVL.

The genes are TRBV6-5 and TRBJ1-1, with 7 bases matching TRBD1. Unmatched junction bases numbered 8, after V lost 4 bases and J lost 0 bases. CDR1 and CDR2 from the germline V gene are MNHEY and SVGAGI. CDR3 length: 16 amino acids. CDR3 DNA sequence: TGTGCCAGCAGTTTTAGACAGGGTAAGGTGAACACTGAAGCTTTCTTT. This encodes CASSFRQGKVNTEAFF.

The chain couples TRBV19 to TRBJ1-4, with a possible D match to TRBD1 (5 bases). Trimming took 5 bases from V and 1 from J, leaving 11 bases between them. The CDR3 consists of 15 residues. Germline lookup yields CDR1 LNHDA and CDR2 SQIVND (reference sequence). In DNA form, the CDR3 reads TGTGCCAGTAGTCCGATCAGGGTAACTAATGAAAAACTGTTTTTT. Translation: CASSPIRVTNEKLFF.

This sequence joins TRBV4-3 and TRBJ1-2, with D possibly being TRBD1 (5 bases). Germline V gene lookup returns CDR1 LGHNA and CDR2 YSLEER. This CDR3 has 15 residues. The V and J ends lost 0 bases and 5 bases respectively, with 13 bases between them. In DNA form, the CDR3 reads TGCGCCAGCAGCCAAGAAAGGAGGGGCCGGTATGGCTACACCTTC. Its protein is CASSQERRGRYGYTF.

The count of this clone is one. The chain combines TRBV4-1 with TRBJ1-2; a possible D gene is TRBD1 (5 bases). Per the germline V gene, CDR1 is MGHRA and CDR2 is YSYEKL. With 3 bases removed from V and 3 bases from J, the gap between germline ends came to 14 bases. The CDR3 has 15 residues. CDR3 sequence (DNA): TGCGCCAGCAGCCATCCCACGCCGGGGGACTATGGCTACACCTTC. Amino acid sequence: CASSHPTPGDYGYTF.

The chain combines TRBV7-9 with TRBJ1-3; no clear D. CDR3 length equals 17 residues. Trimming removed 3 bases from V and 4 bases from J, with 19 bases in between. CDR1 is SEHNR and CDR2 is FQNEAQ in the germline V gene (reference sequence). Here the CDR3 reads CASSFVPRELEGNTIYF. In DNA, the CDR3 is TGTGCCAGCAGCTTTGTTCCGCGGGAGTTGGAAGGAAACACCATATATTTT.

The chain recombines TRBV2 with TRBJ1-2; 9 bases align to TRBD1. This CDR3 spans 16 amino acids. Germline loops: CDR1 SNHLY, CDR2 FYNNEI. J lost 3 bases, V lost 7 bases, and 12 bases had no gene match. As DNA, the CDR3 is TGTGCCAGCACCTCCCGTGGGGACAGGGATTACTATGGCTACACCTTC. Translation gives CASTSRGDRDYYGYTF.

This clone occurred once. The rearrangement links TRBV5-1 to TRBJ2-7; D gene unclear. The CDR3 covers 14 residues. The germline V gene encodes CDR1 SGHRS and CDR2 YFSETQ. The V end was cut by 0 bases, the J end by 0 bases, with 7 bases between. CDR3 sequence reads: CASSLGGLSYEQYF. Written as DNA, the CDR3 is TGCGCCAGCAGCTTGGGCGGCCTCTCCTACGAGCAGTACTTC.